The 22 T cell receptor beta chains below all came from one sample that was sequenced in a study of OX40 agonist ivuxolimab in advanced cancers. TCRdb's table, derived via immunoSEQ multiplex PCR, lists solely in-frame clones and lacks some. The repertoire has about 77,000 clones, roughly 91% of them found once; the top ten carry more than 1.5%. This material consisted of CD4+ or CD8+ T cells sorted from blood, taken in a trial of the OX40 agonist ivuxolimab. These TCRs come from an adult with an advanced solid tumor such as melanoma, head and neck, liver or kidney cancer.

The gene calls are TRBV5-1 and TRBJ2-7; TRBD2 matches at 13 bases. J gave up 2 bases and V 3 bases, and 5 bases lay outside the gene matches. The germline V gene encodes CDR1 SGHRS and CDR2 YFSETQ. The CDR3 extends over 16 amino acids. CDR3 coding DNA: TGCGCCAGCAGCTCAGAGGGACTAGCGGGACCCTACGAGCAGTACTTC. The encoded protein is CASSSEGLAGPYEQYF.

In this sample, this clone turned up once. The chain has TRBV9 and TRBJ1-3; TRBD1 matches at 10 bases. Germline trimming cut 4 bases from V and 5 bases from J; bases unmatched to any gene: 6. Germline CDR1 reads SGDLS; CDR2 reads YYNGEE. The CDR3 consists of 15 residues. The CDR3 is CASSTGDRGRNTIYF. The CDR3 nucleotides are TGTGCCAGCAGCACTGGGGACAGGGGCAGAAACACCATATATTTT.

The gene calls are TRBV5-3 and TRBJ2-5; 10 bases match TRBD2. TRBV5-3 is assigned to the ORF class and has an uncertain function. This CDR3 spans 15 amino acids. Trimming took 5 bases from V and 3 from J; bases not matched to a gene: 7. The CDR3 region has the DNA TGTGCCAGAAGGGGTAGCGGGAGGATCGAAGAGACCCAGTACTTC. Translated: CARRGSGRIEETQYF.

This clone occurred once. The chain recombines TRBV5-1 with TRBJ2-1, with TRBD2 matching 9 bases. The V gene end was trimmed by 1 base and the J gene end by 8 bases; junction bases not matched to a gene: 13. From germline, CDR1 is SGHRS and CDR2 YFSETQ. The CDR3 runs to 17 residues. As DNA, the CDR3 is TGCGCCAGCAGCTTGACGTCATCAGCGGGAGGTCTCGATGAGCAGTTCTTC. Its protein is CASSLTSSAGGLDEQFF.

CDR3 sequence: CASSDSPQTYEQYF. Here the CDR3 DNA reads TGTGCCAGCAGTGACTCGCCACAAACCTACGAGCAGTACTTC. The rearrangement joins TRBV6-4 to TRBJ2-7; D call uncertain. Deletions cut 0 bases from V and 2 bases from J, with 8 bases between. This CDR3 comprises 14 residues. Germline V CDR1 and CDR2: MRHNA, SNTAGT.

This clone was detected only once. The chain recombines TRBV5-1 with TRBJ1-1; D gene ambiguous. V lost 0 bases and J 5 bases, leaving 11 bases between the germline ends. Germline values: CDR1 SGHRS, CDR2 YFSETQ. CDR3 length: 14 residues. This CDR3 is CASSLGLGRTEAFF. The CDR3 bases are TGCGCCAGCAGCTTGGGACTAGGAAGGACTGAAGCTTTCTTT.

The genes are TRBV11-3 and TRBJ2-7, with TRBD2 matching 11 bases. The J segment lost 2 bases and the V segment lost 5 bases, leaving 5 bases of the junction unmatched. The CDR3 totals 15 residues. CDR1 is SGHNT, CDR2 YENEEA, per germline. DNA for the CDR3: TGTGCCAGCAGCCCCGGACTAGCGGGCACCTACGAGCAGTACTTC. Protein: CASSPGLAGTYEQYF.

The CDR3 sequence is CLRGGRQPQHF. The DNA for the CDR3 is TGCCTCCGCGGGGGTCGTCAGCCCCAGCATTTT. V is TRBV20-1 and J is TRBJ1-5; the D gene is possibly TRBD1 (5 bases). Germline V gene sequence: CDR1 DFQATT, CDR2 SNEGSKA (reference sequence). This CDR3 is built from 11 residues.

The chain recombines TRBV7-2 with TRBJ2-1, with TRBD2 matching 10 bases. This CDR3 has 16 residues. CDR1 and CDR2 (germline): SGHTA, FQGNSA. V lost 2 bases, J lost 2 bases, and 3 bases stayed unmatched. CDR3 DNA sequence: TGTGCCAGCAGCTTATACAGCGGGGGGGCCTACAATGAGCAGTTCTTC. This sequence encodes CASSLYSGGAYNEQFF.

The rearrangement links TRBV6-5 to TRBJ2-5; D might be TRBD1 (6 bases). The CDR3 totals 15 residues. The germline V gene has CDR1 MNHEY and CDR2 SVGAGI. Trimming removed 3 bases from V and 5 bases from J, with 16 bases in between. CDR3 bases: TGTGCCAGCAGTTATAATCAGGGGAGTGGGGAGACCCAGTACTTC. This sequence encodes CASSYNQGSGETQYF.

This clone was observed a single time. V usage is TRBV5-1 and J usage is TRBJ2-2, with D perhaps being TRBD1 or TRBD2 (5 bases each). The CDR3 is 15 amino acids. V was trimmed by 4 bases and J by 3 bases, leaving 13 bases between them. Germline-derived CDR1 and CDR2 are SGHRS and YFSETQ. In DNA form, the CDR3 reads TGCGCCAGCAGCCGGGACGGGCGAGACACCGGGGAGCTGTTTTTT. As protein: CASSRDGRDTGELFF.

The rearrangement uses TRBV19 and TRBJ1-1, with D possibly being TRBD1 (6 bases). The CDR3 has 13 amino acids. Germline V lookup: CDR1 LNHDA, CDR2 SQIVND (reference sequence). Trimming removed 6 bases at V and 7 bases at J, with 15 bases between. The CDR3 protein is CASSERRGVEAFF. CDR3 DNA: TGTGCCAGTAGCGAAAGGAGGGGGGTTGAAGCTTTCTTT.

V usage is TRBV4-2 and J usage is TRBJ2-7, with 10 bases lining up with TRBD2. The CDR3 loop spans 15 amino acids. The V gene end was trimmed by 4 bases and the J gene end by 2 bases; junction bases not matched to a gene: 5. The germline V gene has CDR1 LGHNA and CDR2 YNFKEQ. CDR3 sequence reads: CASSPGLAETYEQYF. CDR3 nucleotide sequence: TGTGCCAGCAGCCCAGGACTAGCGGAAACCTACGAGCAGTACTTC.

This clone appeared many times. The gene calls are TRBV5-4 and TRBJ2-2, with D unresolved. Germline V gene lookup returns CDR1 SGHNT and CDR2 YYREEE (reference sequence). The CDR3 length is 14 residues. V was trimmed by 4 bases and J by 2 bases, leaving 9 bases between them. CDR3 in DNA: TGTGCCAGCAGCATCGACCCAAACACCGGGGAGCTGTTTTTT. The encoded protein is CASSIDPNTGELFF.

This clone has just one count. The chain links TRBV9 to TRBJ1-1, with D perhaps matching TRBD1 (5 bases). V was shortened by 0 bases and J by 7 bases, with 13 bases between the two germline ends. Germline V gives CDR1 SGDLS, CDR2 YYNGEE. The CDR3 runs 14 residues. The CDR3 nucleotides read TGTGCCAGCAGCGTAGTGTCCGGGGGTAGTGAAGCTTTCTTT. As protein: CASSVVSGGSEAFF.

This chain links TRBV7-6 with TRBJ2-3; 10 nucleotides match TRBD2. Germline CDR1 and CDR2: SGHVS and FNYEAQ. The CDR3 length is 17 residues. CDR3 amino acids: CAASVVVSGRIRNTQYF. The CDR3 DNA reads TGTGCTGCCTCGGTGGTCGTTAGCGGGAGGATAAGGAATACGCAGTATTTT. Full variable domain (outside the CDR3, taken from reference TRBV7-6 and TRBJ2-3): GAGVSQSPRYKVTKRGQDVALRCDPISGHVSLYWYRQALGQGPEFLTYFNYEAQQDKSGLPNDRFSAERPEGSISTLTIQRTEQRDSAMYRCAASVVVSGRIRNTQYFGPGTRLTVL.

The V call is TRBV6-5, the J call TRBJ1-3; 11 bases fit TRBD1. This CDR3 is built from 16 residues. V was pared by 4 bases and J by 0 bases, with 2 bases of the junction left unmatched. From germline, CDR1 is MNHEY and CDR2 SVGAGI. The CDR3 reads CASSSGQGASGNTIYF. CDR3 in DNA: TGTGCCAGCAGTTCCGGACAGGGGGCCTCTGGAAACACCATATATTTT.

This clone was picked up one time. The CDR3 here is CASSPPGAQDTQYF. CDR3 DNA: TGTGCCAGCAGCCCCCCGGGGGCGCAAGATACGCAGTATTTT. This chain joins TRBV4-2 and TRBJ2-3, with D perhaps matching TRBD1 or TRBD2 (6 bases each). The CDR3 extends over 14 amino acids. Per germline, CDR1 LGHNA and CDR2 YNFKEQ. The germline V and J ends were trimmed by 4 bases and 5 bases, with 13 bases remaining between them.

This rearrangement joins TRBV25-1 to TRBJ2-1, with 10 bases matching TRBD2. Germline CDR1 and CDR2: MGHDK and SYGVNS. V lost 5 bases to trimming and J lost 7 bases; unmatched junction nucleotides: 17. CDR3 size: 18 residues. In DNA form, the CDR3 reads TGTGCCAGCAGTTCGGTTAATTATCTAGCGGGAGTGAAGAATGAGCAGTTCTTC. It encodes CASSSVNYLAGVKNEQFF. Full variable domain (missing parts from reference TRBV25-1 and TRBJ2-1): EADIYQTPRYLVIGTGKKITLECSQTMGHDKMYWYQQDPGMELHLIHYSYGVNSTEKGDLSSESTVSRIRTEHFPLTLESARPSHTSQYLCASSSVNYLAGVKNEQFFGPGTRLTVL.

The V gene is TRBV27, the J gene TRBJ1-2; no definite D call. This CDR3 contains 15 residues. With 5 bases removed from V and 2 bases from J, the gap between germline ends came to 15 bases. CDR1 and CDR2 (germline): MNHEY, SMNVEV (reference sequence). The CDR3 DNA follows: TGTGCCAGCAGTCCCGAGAGGGAGAGGAACTATGGCTACACCTTC. Translation: CASSPERERNYGYTF.

The V call is TRBV6-5, the J call TRBJ2-1; no clear D. Germline V CDR1 and CDR2: MNHEY, SVGAGI. V was trimmed by 5 bases and J by 7 bases, leaving 6 bases between them. The CDR3 has 11 amino acids. CDR3 in DNA: TGTGCCAGCAGTGAAGGGAATGAGCAGTTCTTC. Translation gives CASSEGNEQFF.

This clone was observed once. The genes are TRBV7-2 and TRBJ2-3; 12 positions agree with TRBD2. Germline CDR1 and CDR2: SGHTA and FQGNSA. The trim removed 3 bases at V and 3 bases at J, leaving 10 bases unmatched. The length of the CDR3 is 18 residues. The CDR3 loop reads CASSLLPMTSGSTDTQYF. Here the CDR3 DNA reads TGTGCCAGCAGCTTGTTACCTATGACTAGCGGGAGTACAGATACGCAGTATTTT.